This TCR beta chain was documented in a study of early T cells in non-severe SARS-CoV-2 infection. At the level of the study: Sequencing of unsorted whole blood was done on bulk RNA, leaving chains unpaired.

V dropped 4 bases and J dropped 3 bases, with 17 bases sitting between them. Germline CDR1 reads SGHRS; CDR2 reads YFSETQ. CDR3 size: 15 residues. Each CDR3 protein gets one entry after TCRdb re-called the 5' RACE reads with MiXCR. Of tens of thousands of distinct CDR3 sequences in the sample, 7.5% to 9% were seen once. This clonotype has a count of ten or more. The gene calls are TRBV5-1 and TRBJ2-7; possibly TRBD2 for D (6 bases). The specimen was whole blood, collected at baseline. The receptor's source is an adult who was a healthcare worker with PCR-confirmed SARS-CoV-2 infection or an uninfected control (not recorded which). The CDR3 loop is CASSPDAAGFYEQYF. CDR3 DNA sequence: TGCGCCAGCAGCCCGGACGCCGCGGGGTTCTACGAGCAGTACTTC.